These T cell receptor beta chains were read from a single sample in a study of tumor-infiltrating lymphocytes in primary liver carcinoma. MiXCR, applied by TCRdb to the multiplex PCR reads, yields one record per CDR3 protein. This table holds fewer than 150,000 distinct CDR3 sequences, 50% to 70% found once. Specimen: liver tumor tissue from sampling region 1. These TCRs come from a woman in her sixties with primary liver carcinoma and hepatitis B virus infection. CDR3s include the opening cysteine and the closing phenylalanine or tryptophan. Each record gives: clone size, CDR3 length, V gene, J gene, CDR3 protein. A clone size is listed for some rows: how often the clone was seen (once, few, many), or a class if it is expanded.

size: NA
length: 15
V: TRBV12-3/TRBV12-4
J: TRBJ2-7
CDR3: CASSRETGGRNGQCF

size: NA
length: 14
V: TRBV19
J: TRBJ1-5
CDR3: CASRQMGLGQPQHF

size: many
length: 16
V: TRBV6-5
J: TRBJ1-4
CDR3: CASSYLVGRANEKLFF

size: NA
length: 17
V: TRBV7-9
J: TRBJ1-2
CDR3: CASISLGGDRGPSGYTF

size: medium-sized
length: 14
V: TRBV11-3
J: TRBJ2-3
CDR3: CASSLDPSSFTPFF

size: many
length: 13
V: TRBV11-2
J: TRBJ2-5
CDR3: CASSLGLGETQYF

size: few
length: 21
V: TRBV6-6
J: TRBJ2-7
CDR3: CASRPDRAFGLAGRGGGTQYF

size: few
length: 15
V: TRBV28
J: TRBJ2-1
CDR3: CASSSLARLGNEQFF

size: NA
length: 14
V: TRBV20-1
J: TRBJ2-3
CDR3: CSASPSGSSDTQYF

size: NA
length: 14
V: TRBV10-2
J: TRBJ2-7
CDR3: CACAGTSGTYDQYF

size: NA
length: 16
V: TRBV5-1
J: TRBJ2-3
CDR3: CASSPWTSGSTDTQYF

size: many
length: 13
V: TRBV4-1
J: TRBJ2-7
CDR3: CASSHNPLYEQYF

size: many
length: 15
V: TRBV6-1
J: TRBJ2-3
CDR3: CASSELVGGDDTQYF

size: NA
length: 13
V: TRBV11-2
J: TRBJ1-4
CDR3: CASSLDRQAEALF

size: NA
length: 13
V: TRBV11-2
J: TRBJ2-1
CDR3: CASNLGRVSEQFF

size: NA
length: 15
V: TRBV7-9
J: TRBJ2-1
CDR3: CASSLGWGVINEQFF

size: NA
length: 13
V: TRBV5-6
J: TRBJ2-7
CDR3: CASSSAGAYEQYF

size: NA
length: 15
V: TRBV11-3
J: TRBJ2-3
CDR3: CASNPGLAGVDTQYF

size: NA
length: 15
V: TRBV12-3/TRBV12-4
J: TRBJ2-1
CDR3: CASSLRGIGAVEQFF

size: NA
length: 13
V: TRBV29-1
J: TRBJ2-2
CDR3: CSIALAPAGELFF

size: many
length: 15
V: TRBV5-4
J: TRBJ2-1
CDR3: CASSVRLAGYNEQFF

size: NA
length: 15
V: TRBV6-5
J: TRBJ1-1
CDR3: CASNLIQGGNTEAFF

size: NA
length: 13
V: TRBV11-2
J: TRBJ2-7
CDR3: CNSSSGGLAVQYF

size: NA
length: 17
V: TRBV7-9
J: TRBJ1-1
CDR3: CASSRGDAGAMDTEAFF

size: few
length: 16
V: TRBV5-6
J: TRBJ2-2
CDR3: CASSLEPSGSTGELFF

size: few
length: 13
V: TRBV5-1
J: TRBJ2-1
CDR3: CASSLQGRDEQFF

size: medium-sized
length: 11
V: TRBV28
J: TRBJ2-5
CDR3: CASSLSETQYF

size: NA
length: 15
V: TRBV18
J: TRBJ1-3
CDR3: CASSPNPQIQGVVRF

size: few
length: 13
V: TRBV28
J: TRBJ1-2
CDR3: CASKTATNYGYTF

size: NA
length: 13
V: TRBV29-1
J: TRBJ2-3
CDR3: CNVTSGSTDTQYF

size: NA
length: 17
V: TRBV5-1
J: TRBJ2-5
CDR3: CASSLLIHRTGEKTQYF

size: NA
length: 15
V: TRBV20-1
J: TRBJ2-5
CDR3: CSARRTSGIQETQYF

size: NA
length: 14
V: TRBV12-3/TRBV12-4
J: TRBJ1-5
CDR3: CASSLCYRGQSQHF

size: NA
length: 13
V: TRBV29-1
J: TRBJ1-2
CDR3: CSVGREGNYGYTF

size: NA
length: 12
V: TRBV19
J: TRBJ2-7
CDR3: CASSILGNGQYF

size: NA
length: 16
V: TRBV6-5
J: TRBJ2-2
CDR3: CASRYSGDLNTGELFF

size: NA
length: 16
V: TRBV28
J: TRBJ2-7
CDR3: CASSLPTGTTSKEQYF

size: NA
length: 17
V: TRBV29-1
J: TRBJ2-1
CDR3: CSIEVPGTSDSYNEQFF

size: NA
length: 15
V: TRBV30
J: TRBJ2-2
CDR3: CAWSRGNRDTGELFF

size: few
length: 15
V: TRBV5-1
J: TRBJ1-6
CDR3: CASSFEGTANSPLHF

size: many
length: 12
V: TRBV29-1
J: TRBJ2-5
CDR3: CSVGDSRETQYF

size: NA
length: 14
V: TRBV11-2
J: TRBJ2-7
CDR3: CTSSLHTGIDEQYF

size: many
length: 13
V: TRBV6-2/TRBV6-3
J: TRBJ2-5
CDR3: CASSRTSEETQYF

size: NA
length: 15
V: TRBV11-2
J: TRBJ1-6
CDR3: CASSLETGGNLPLHF

size: NA
length: 13
V: TRBV6-5
J: TRBJ2-1
CDR3: CATRTSGTNEQFF

size: NA
length: 15
V: TRBV11-2
J: TRBJ2-1
CDR3: CASSLRGTSTNGQFF

size: NA
length: 18
V: TRBV2
J: TRBJ2-7
CDR3: CTSSVTVNPTGGTYEQYF